This T cell receptor beta chain was obtained from a study of T cells after yellow fever vaccination. Study in general: With SMART-Seq v4 Ultra Low Input, the fractions containing low cell numbers were prepared. The study, taken as a whole, reports: At less than 97% for CD4 and 70% to 90% for CD8, most primary-vaccination clones showed up again after the booster.

V shed 8 bases and J shed 3 bases, with 10 bases lying between them. This CDR3 is built from 12 residues. Germline assignment: CDR1 MGHDK and CDR2 SYGVNS. TCRdb passed the 5' RACE reads through MiXCR, listing each CDR3 protein once. The sample consists of under 500,000 distinct CDR3 sequences, roughly 20% of them appearing once. This clonotype was picked up a small number of times. The antigen is not known. The TCR comes from a man aged 18 to 29 who received the YFV17D yellow fever vaccine. V gene TRBV25-1 combines with J gene TRBJ2-5; no reliable D call. The sample was PBMCs, taken before the yellow fever booster vaccination. The CDR3 spells CASLGSEETQYF. Here the CDR3 DNA reads TGTGCCAGCCTAGGGTCTGAAGAGACCCAGTACTTC.